The 27 T cell receptor beta chains presented below share a single source sample, sequenced in a study of PD-1 blockade in classical Hodgkin lymphoma. The assay was immunoSEQ multiplex PCR, and TCRdb's table has in-frame clones only and misses some. The sample includes 90,000 to 140,000 clones, around 90% of them seen just once. Time point here: cycle 4 day 1 (C4D1), after more than five weeks of nivolumab. Every patient was affected by relapse after autologous stem cell transplantation, while exposure to brentuximab vedotin was not uniform. The material sequenced was peripheral blood mononuclear cells (PBMCs), taken before the fourth cycle of nivolumab. The origin of the receptors is a human donor with classical Hodgkin lymphoma.

The rearrangement uses TRBV6-1 and TRBJ1-1; D gene uncertain. Between the trimmed V and J ends, which lost 3 bases and 1 base, there was a span of 6 bases. This CDR3 is 13 amino acids long. The germline V gene encodes CDR1 MNHNS and CDR2 SASEGT. The DNA for the CDR3 is TGTGCCAGCAGTGACAGACCGAACACTGAAGCTTTCTTT. The encoded protein is CASSDRPNTEAFF.

This clone is a singleton in its sample. The rearrangement links TRBV9 to TRBJ2-2, with D perhaps matching TRBD2 (7 bases). V was clipped by 4 bases and J by 8 bases, with 27 bases between them. The germline V gene has CDR1 SGDLS and CDR2 YYNGEE. There are 18 residues in the CDR3. This CDR3 reads CASSPEGRDMDDEGELFF. DNA for the CDR3: TGTGCCAGCAGCCCCGAGGGGAGGGACATGGACGACGAGGGGGAGCTGTTTTTT.

The chain uses TRBV27 and TRBJ2-7; tentatively, D is TRBD1 (6 bases). V lost 3 bases, J lost 3 bases, and 15 bases lay in between. The CDR3 loop spans 15 amino acids. Germline loops: CDR1 MNHEY, CDR2 SMNVEV (reference sequence). The CDR3 protein is CASSFGAGEGYEQYF. CDR3 in DNA: TGTGCCAGCAGTTTCGGGGCAGGGGAAGGCTACGAGCAGTACTTC.

The chain links TRBV4-1 to TRBJ2-3; 11 bases fit TRBD2. Trimming removed 0 bases from V and 3 bases from J; junction bases left unmatched: 11. From germline, CDR1 is MGHRA and CDR2 YSYEKL. The CDR3 loop spans 19 amino acids. CDR3 residues: CASSQELAGEVIGTDTQYF. The CDR3 DNA reads TGCGCCAGCAGCCAAGAACTAGCGGGAGAAGTGATAGGAACAGATACGCAGTATTTT.

The V gene is TRBV6-1, the J gene TRBJ2-3, with D tentatively TRBD2 (5 bases). V shed 7 bases and J shed 0 bases, with 11 bases lying between them. The germline gives CDR1 MNHNS, CDR2 SASEGT. CDR3 length: 14 residues. CDR3 coding DNA: TGTGCCAGCAACGATCGCGGGAGCACAGATACGCAGTATTTT. Amino acid sequence: CASNDRGSTDTQYF.

The genes are TRBV15 and TRBJ1-5, with unresolved D. The V and J ends lost 0 bases and 7 bases respectively, with 7 bases between them. This CDR3 is 13 amino acids long. The germline CDR1 and CDR2 sequences are LNHNV and YYDKDF (reference sequence). The CDR3 sequence is CATSRDLGQPQHF. CDR3 coding DNA: TGTGCCACCAGCAGAGATCTGGGGCAGCCCCAGCATTTT.

The chain employs TRBV2 and TRBJ2-1, with D unclear. The germline V and J ends were trimmed by 6 bases and 0 bases, with 12 bases remaining between them. The germline CDR1 and CDR2 sequences are SNHLY and FYNNEI. The CDR3 is 15 amino acids. CDR3 amino acids: CASSRPTFSYNEQFF. CDR3 bases: TGTGCCAGCAGCCGACCAACTTTCTCCTACAATGAGCAGTTCTTC.

J is TRBJ2-7 and V is TRBV27; TRBD2 matches at 12 bases. J lost 3 bases, V lost 1 base, and 10 bases had no gene match. This CDR3 comprises 18 residues. Germline CDR1 reads MNHEY; CDR2 reads SMNVEV (reference sequence). CDR3 region: CASSLFWGAGLAGYEQYF. The CDR3 DNA reads TGTGCCAGCAGTTTATTTTGGGGTGCGGGACTAGCGGGCTACGAGCAGTACTTC.

V and J are TRBV5-1 and TRBJ2-5; D is unclear. CDR3 length: 16 amino acids. V dropped 4 bases and J dropped 5 bases, with 21 bases sitting between them. Germline CDR1 SGHRS, CDR2 YFSETQ. The CDR3 DNA follows: TGCGCCAGCAGCATAGACCCGACGGGTTCCTTTGAGACCCAGTACTTC. It specifies CASSIDPTGSFETQYF.

The chain recombines TRBV28 with TRBJ2-7; 7 bases match TRBD2. This CDR3 has 12 residues. With 6 bases clipped from V and 4 bases from J, the junction kept 3 bases outside the gene matches. CDR1 MDHEN and CDR2 SYDVKM come from the germline V gene. The CDR3 protein is CASSPGRYEQYF. CDR3 nucleotide sequence: TGTGCCAGCAGCCCCGGGAGGTACGAGCAGTACTTC.

This chain joins TRBV7-2 and TRBJ2-5; a possible D gene is TRBD1 (6 bases). The CDR3 runs to 13 residues. Germline lookup yields CDR1 SGHTA and CDR2 FQGNSA. The V end lost 1 base, the J end lost 5 bases, and 8 bases lay between the germline ends. CDR3 sequence (DNA): TGTGCCAGCAGCTTAGGGCAGGGGGAGACCCAGTACTTC. This encodes CASSLGQGETQYF.

The genes are TRBV11-2 and TRBJ2-7; D may be TRBD2 (5 bases). V lost 5 bases to trimming and J lost 4 bases, with 21 bases between them. The CDR3 contains 16 residues. CDR1 SGHAT and CDR2 FQNNGV come from the germline V gene. This chain's CDR3 is CASSPLKRRGTYEQYF. CDR3 sequence (DNA): TGTGCCAGCAGCCCCCTTAAGCGGAGAGGCACTTACGAGCAGTACTTC.

The V call is TRBV10-3, the J call TRBJ2-1, with D maybe TRBD1 (6 bases). There are 15 residues in the CDR3. Looked up from germline, CDR1 is ENHRY and CDR2 is SYGVKD. Deletions cut 3 bases from V and 4 bases from J, with 13 bases between. CDR3 in DNA: TGTGCCATCAGTGATCGGGCAGGGGATTACAATGAGCAGTTCTTC. Residues: CAISDRAGDYNEQFF.

The chain employs TRBV30 and TRBJ1-1; no reliable D call. The V end was cut by 5 bases, the J end by 3 bases, with 22 bases between. The CDR3 is made up of 16 amino acids. Per germline, CDR1 GTSNPN and CDR2 SVGIG (reference sequence). CDR3 amino acids: CAWSRGGLGYYTEAFF. In nucleotides, the CDR3 is TGTGCCTGGTCGCGGGGAGGGTTGGGATATTACACTGAAGCTTTCTTT.

The rearrangement joins TRBV19 to TRBJ2-5; maybe TRBD1 (5 bases). The length of the CDR3 is 13 residues. Trimming took off 3 bases at V and 5 bases at J, with 10 bases between the two ends. Germline assignment: CDR1 LNHDA and CDR2 SQIVND (reference sequence). CDR3 nucleotides: TGTGCCAGTAGTATCATGGGGCAGGAGACCCAGTACTTC. This translates into CASSIMGQETQYF.

The CDR3 nucleotides read TGCAGCGTACGGGGCCGCGCCGGCACTGAAGCTTTCTTT. It specifies CSVRGRAGTEAFF. V and J are TRBV29-1 and TRBJ1-1; D perhaps matches TRBD1 (5 bases). This CDR3 comprises 13 residues. The V gene's germline CDR1 is SQVTM and CDR2 ANQGSEA. V was shortened by 6 bases and J by 4 bases, with 15 bases between the two germline ends.

The chain links TRBV6-6 to TRBJ1-2; weak D call: TRBD1 (5 bases). This CDR3 has 13 amino acids. V was clipped by 4 bases and J by 6 bases, with 12 bases between them. The germline V gene encodes CDR1 MNHNY and CDR2 SVGAGI (reference sequence). CDR3 in amino acids: CASSWDSADGYTF. CDR3 in DNA: TGTGCCAGCAGTTGGGACTCGGCCGATGGCTACACCTTC.

The chain is built from TRBV2 and TRBJ2-7; possible D gene TRBD2, 6 bases. The germline gives CDR1 SNHLY, CDR2 FYNNEI. The CDR3 is 12 amino acids. Trimming cost V 6 bases and J 9 bases, with 15 bases left between them. CDR3: CASSPQGGRQYF. The CDR3 coding sequence is TGTGCCAGCAGCCCTCAGGGAGGTCGGCAGTACTTC.

The chain recombines TRBV7-9 with TRBJ1-5, with 7 positions matching TRBD1. The germline V gene has CDR1 SEHNR and CDR2 FQNEAQ (reference sequence). The CDR3 runs 15 residues. Germline trimming cut 6 bases from V and 11 bases from J; bases unmatched to any gene: 16. CDR3 region: CASSCTGQPPGAQHF. The CDR3 DNA sequence: TGTGCCAGCAGTTGCACGGGACAGCCCCCCGGGGCCCAGCATTTT.

V is TRBV30 and J is TRBJ2-7; 9 bases are shared with TRBD2. This CDR3 spans 15 amino acids. The germline V gene encodes CDR1 GTSNPN and CDR2 SVGIG (reference sequence). The J segment lost 6 bases and the V segment lost 0 bases, leaving 9 bases of the junction unmatched. This CDR3 reads CAWSVGISGSFEQYF. The CDR3 nucleotides are TGTGCCTGGAGTGTAGGGATTAGCGGGAGCTTCGAGCAGTACTTC.

This clone was observed once. This sequence joins TRBV29-1 and TRBJ1-1; tentative D call: TRBD1 (5 bases). Trimming pared 3 bases from V and 1 base from J, leaving 15 bases between. The CDR3 extends over 15 amino acids. Germline V gene sequence: CDR1 SQVTM, CDR2 ANQGSEA. CDR3 residues: CSVDPKGTGNTEAFF. The CDR3 coding sequence is TGCAGCGTTGACCCTAAGGGGACGGGGAACACTGAAGCTTTCTTT.

The chain links TRBV18 to TRBJ1-5; 8 bases map to TRBD1. The germline V gene has CDR1 KGHSH and CDR2 LQKENI. CDR3 length: 15 amino acids. V was pared by 2 bases and J by 5 bases, with 5 bases of the junction left unmatched. The CDR3, as DNA: TGTGCCAGCTCACCAAGGGACAGGAGTGATCAGCCCCAGCATTTT. This sequence encodes CASSPRDRSDQPQHF.

V is TRBV5-4 and J is TRBJ2-7; 8 bases fit TRBD2. The V gene's germline CDR1 is SGHNT and CDR2 YYREEE (reference sequence). The CDR3 is 14 residues long. After removal of 1 base from V and 4 bases from J, the junction contained 4 bases not matched to a gene. The CDR3 nucleotides are TGTGCCAGCAGCTTGTCGGGGGGGTCTTACGAGCAGTACTTC. Its protein is CASSLSGGSYEQYF.

This sequence joins TRBV19 and TRBJ2-1, with 15 nucleotides matching TRBD2. There are 16 residues in the CDR3. Germline CDR1 is LNHDA and CDR2 is SQIVND (reference sequence). J was trimmed by 7 bases and V by 5 bases; bases with no gene match: 6. In DNA, the CDR3 is TGTGCCAGTAGTTCGAAGGGGACTAGCGGGAGGAATGAGCAGTTCTTC. Its protein product is CASSSKGTSGRNEQFF.

This clone was counted a single time. The junction departs from germline at one end; a sequencing error may be responsible. V and J are TRBV7-7 and TRBJ2-5; TRBD2 matches 9 bases. The CDR3 has 15 residues. The germline V gene encodes CDR1 SSHAT and CDR2 FNYEAQ (reference sequence). CDR3 loop: CASSLDGSGRETQYF. CDR3 in DNA: TGTGCTAGCAGCTTAGACGGTAGCGGGAGAGAGACCCAGTACTTC. The complete variable domain, with remaining parts taken from reference TRBV7-7 and TRBJ2-5, reads GAGVSQSPRYKVTKRGQDVTLRCDPISSHATLYWYQQALGQGPEFLTYFNYEAQPDKSGLPSDRFSAERPEGSISTLTIQRTEQRDSAMYRCASSLDGSGRETQYFGPGTRLLVL.

The chain combines TRBV7-2 with TRBJ2-1; tentatively, D is TRBD1 (6 bases). Deletions cut 5 bases from V and 0 bases from J, with 11 bases between. Germline CDR1 and CDR2: SGHTA and FQGNSA. CDR3 length: 15 residues. The CDR3 here is CASSGTLSSYNEQFF. DNA of the CDR3: TGTGCCAGCAGCGGGACACTAAGCTCCTACAATGAGCAGTTCTTC.

V and J are TRBV7-6 and TRBJ2-1; D is undetermined. CDR1 and CDR2 (germline): SGHVS, FNYEAQ. CDR3 length: 13 amino acids. V was shortened by 4 bases and J by 5 bases, with 9 bases between the two germline ends. The CDR3 bases are TGTGCCAGCAGCTCACCGTCCAACAATGAGCAGTTCTTC. This encodes CASSSPSNNEQFF.